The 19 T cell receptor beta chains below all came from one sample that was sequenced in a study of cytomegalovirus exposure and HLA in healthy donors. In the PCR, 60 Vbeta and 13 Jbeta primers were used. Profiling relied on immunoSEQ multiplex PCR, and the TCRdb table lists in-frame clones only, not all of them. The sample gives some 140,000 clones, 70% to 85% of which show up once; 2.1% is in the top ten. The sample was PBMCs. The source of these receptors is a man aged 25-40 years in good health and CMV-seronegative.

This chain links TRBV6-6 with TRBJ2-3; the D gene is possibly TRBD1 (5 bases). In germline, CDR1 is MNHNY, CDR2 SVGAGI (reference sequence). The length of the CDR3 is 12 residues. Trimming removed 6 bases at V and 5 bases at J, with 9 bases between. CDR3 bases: TGTGCCAGCAGCCCAGGGTTAGATACGCAGTATTTT. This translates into CASSPGLDTQYF.

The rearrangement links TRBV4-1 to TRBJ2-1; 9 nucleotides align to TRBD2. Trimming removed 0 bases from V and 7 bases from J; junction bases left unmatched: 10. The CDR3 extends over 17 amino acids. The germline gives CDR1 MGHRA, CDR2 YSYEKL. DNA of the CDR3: TGCGCCAGCAGCCAAGATCGGGGGAGCGGGGGGCGGAATGAGCAGTTCTTC. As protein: CASSQDRGSGGRNEQFF.

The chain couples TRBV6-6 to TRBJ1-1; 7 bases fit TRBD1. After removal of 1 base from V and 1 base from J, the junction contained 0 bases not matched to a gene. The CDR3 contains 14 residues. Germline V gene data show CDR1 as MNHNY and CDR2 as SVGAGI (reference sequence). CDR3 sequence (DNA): TGTGCCAGCAGTTACTACAGGGGGAACACTGAAGCTTTCTTT. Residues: CASSYYRGNTEAFF.

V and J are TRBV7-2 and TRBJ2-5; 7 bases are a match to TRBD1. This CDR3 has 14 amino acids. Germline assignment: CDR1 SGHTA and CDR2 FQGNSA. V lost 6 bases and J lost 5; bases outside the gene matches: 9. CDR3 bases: TGTGCCAGCAGACGTACAGGGGCGGGTGAGACCCAGTACTTC. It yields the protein CASRRTGAGETQYF.

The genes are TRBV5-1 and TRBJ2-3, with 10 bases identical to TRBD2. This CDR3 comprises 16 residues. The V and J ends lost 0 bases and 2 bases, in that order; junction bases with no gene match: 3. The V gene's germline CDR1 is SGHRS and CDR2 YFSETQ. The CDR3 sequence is CASSLGTSGFTDTQYF. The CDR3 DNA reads TGCGCCAGCAGCTTGGGGACTAGCGGCTTCACAGATACGCAGTATTTT.

CDR3 bases: TGTGCCAGCTCACCAGGAGACCGACAGGCCTCCTACGAGCAGTACTTC. This sequence encodes CASSPGDRQASYEQYF. The rearrangement joins TRBV18 to TRBJ2-7; the D gene is possibly TRBD1 (6 bases). Per germline, CDR1 KGHSH and CDR2 LQKENI. Trimming took 2 bases from V and 0 from J, leaving 14 bases between them. CDR3 length: 16 amino acids. The full variable domain, completed using reference TRBV18 and TRBJ2-7, is NAGVMQNPRHLVRRRGQEARLRCSPMKGHSHVYWYRQLPEEGLKFMVYLQKENIIDESGMPKERFSAEFPKEGPSILRIQQVVRGDSAAYFCASSPGDRQASYEQYFGPGTRLTVT.

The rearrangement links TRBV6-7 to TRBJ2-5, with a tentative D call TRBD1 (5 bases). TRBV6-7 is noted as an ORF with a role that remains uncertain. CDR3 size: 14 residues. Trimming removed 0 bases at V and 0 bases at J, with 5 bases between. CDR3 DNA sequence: TGTGCCAGCAGTTACTCGACAGACCAAGAGACCCAGTACTTC. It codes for CASSYSTDQETQYF.

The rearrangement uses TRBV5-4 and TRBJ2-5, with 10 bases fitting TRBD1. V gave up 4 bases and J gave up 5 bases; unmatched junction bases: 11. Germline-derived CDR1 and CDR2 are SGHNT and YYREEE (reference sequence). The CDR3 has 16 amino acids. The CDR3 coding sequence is TGTGCCAGCAGCCTCCCGAGGACAGGGGGATTTGAGACCCAGTACTTC. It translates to CASSLPRTGGFETQYF.

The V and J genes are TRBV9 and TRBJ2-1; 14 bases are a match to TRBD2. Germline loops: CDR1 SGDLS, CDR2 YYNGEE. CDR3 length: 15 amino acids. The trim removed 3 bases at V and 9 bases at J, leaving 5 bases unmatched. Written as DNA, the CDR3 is TGTGCCAGCAGCGGACTAGCGGGGGGGCTCCCTGAGCAGTTCTTC. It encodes CASSGLAGGLPEQFF.

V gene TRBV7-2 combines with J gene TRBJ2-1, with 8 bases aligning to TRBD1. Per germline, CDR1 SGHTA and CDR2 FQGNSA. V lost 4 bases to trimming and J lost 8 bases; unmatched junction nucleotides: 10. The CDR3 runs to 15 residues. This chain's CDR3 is CASSSPWTGMDEQFF. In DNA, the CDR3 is TGTGCCAGCAGCTCTCCCTGGACAGGGATGGATGAGCAGTTCTTC.

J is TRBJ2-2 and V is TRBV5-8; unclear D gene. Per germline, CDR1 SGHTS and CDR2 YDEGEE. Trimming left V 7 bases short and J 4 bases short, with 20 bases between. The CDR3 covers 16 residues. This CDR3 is CASHPLKAGATGELFF. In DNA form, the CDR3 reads TGTGCCAGCCACCCTTTGAAGGCTGGAGCCACCGGGGAGCTGTTTTTT.

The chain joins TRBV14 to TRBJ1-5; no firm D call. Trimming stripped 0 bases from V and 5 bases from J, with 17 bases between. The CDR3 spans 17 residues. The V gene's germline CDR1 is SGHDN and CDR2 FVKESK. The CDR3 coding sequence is TGTGCCAGCAGCCAAGAGGCGGGAGCTAACTGGTATCAGCCCCAGCATTTT. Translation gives CASSQEAGANWYQPQHF. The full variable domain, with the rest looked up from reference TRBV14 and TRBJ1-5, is EAGVTQFPSHSVIEKGQTVTLRCDPISGHDNLYWYRRVMGKEIKFLLHFVKESKQDESGMPNNRFLAERTGGTYSTLKVQPAELEDSGVYFCASSQEAGANWYQPQHFGDGTRLSIL.

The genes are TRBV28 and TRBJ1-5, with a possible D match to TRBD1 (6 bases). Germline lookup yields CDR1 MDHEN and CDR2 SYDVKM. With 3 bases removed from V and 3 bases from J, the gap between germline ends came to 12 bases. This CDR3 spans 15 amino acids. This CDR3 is CASSLGGANNQPQHF. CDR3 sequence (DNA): TGTGCCAGCAGTTTGGGGGGGGCTAACAATCAGCCCCAGCATTTT.

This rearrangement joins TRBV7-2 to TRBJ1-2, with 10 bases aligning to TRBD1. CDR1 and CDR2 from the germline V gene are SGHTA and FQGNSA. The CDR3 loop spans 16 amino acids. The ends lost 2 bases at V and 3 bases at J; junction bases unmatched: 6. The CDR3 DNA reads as TGTGCCAGCAGCTTATTGGGGACAGGGGTGGACTATGGCTACACCTTC. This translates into CASSLLGTGVDYGYTF.

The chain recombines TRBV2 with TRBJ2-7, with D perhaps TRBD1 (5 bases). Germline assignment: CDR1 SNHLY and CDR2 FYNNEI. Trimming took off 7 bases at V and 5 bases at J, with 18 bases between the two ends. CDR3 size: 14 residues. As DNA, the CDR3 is TGTGCCAGCAATGGTAGGGGAATCGAGGACGAGCAGTACTTC. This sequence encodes CASNGRGIEDEQYF.

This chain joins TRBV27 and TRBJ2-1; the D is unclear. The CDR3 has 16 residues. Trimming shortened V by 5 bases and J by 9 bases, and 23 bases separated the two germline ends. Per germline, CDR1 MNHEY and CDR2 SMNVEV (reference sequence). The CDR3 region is CASSHPVVGKEREQFF. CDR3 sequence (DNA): TGTGCCAGCAGTCACCCCGTTGTTGGAAAAGAGCGTGAGCAGTTCTTC.

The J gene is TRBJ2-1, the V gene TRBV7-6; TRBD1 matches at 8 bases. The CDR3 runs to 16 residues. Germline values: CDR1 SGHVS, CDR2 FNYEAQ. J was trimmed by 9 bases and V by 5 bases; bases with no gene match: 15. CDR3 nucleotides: TGTGCCAGCAGCCTTAACCCCCACGGACAGGGAGGTGAGCAGTTCTTC. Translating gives CASSLNPHGQGGEQFF.

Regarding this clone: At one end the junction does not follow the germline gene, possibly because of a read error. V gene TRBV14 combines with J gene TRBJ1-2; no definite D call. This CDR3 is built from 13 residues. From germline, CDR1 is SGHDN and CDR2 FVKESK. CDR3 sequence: CASSQVGSYGYPF. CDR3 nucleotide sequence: TGTGCCAGCAGCCAAGTGGGGAGCTATGGCTACCCCTTC. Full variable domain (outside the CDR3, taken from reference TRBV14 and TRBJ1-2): EAGVTQFPSHSVIEKGQTVTLRCDPISGHDNLYWYRRVMGKEIKFLLHFVKESKQDESGMPNNRFLAERTGGTYSTLKVQPAELEDSGVYFCASSQVGSYGYPFGSGTRLTVV.

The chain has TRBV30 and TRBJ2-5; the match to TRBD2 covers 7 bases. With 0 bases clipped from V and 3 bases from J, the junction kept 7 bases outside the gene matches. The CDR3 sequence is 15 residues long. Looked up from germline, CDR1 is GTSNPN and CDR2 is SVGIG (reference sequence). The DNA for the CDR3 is TGTGCCTGGAGTGTACGGCGGAGCGGGGAAGAGACCCAGTACTTC. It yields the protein CAWSVRRSGEETQYF.